This T cell receptor (beta chain) was captured in a study of T cells after posttransplantation cyclophosphamide. Study outcomes and limitations: Later blood repertoires were often dominated by clones from the donor CD8+ memory compartment. Tissue-infiltrating T cells from skin or gut overlapped little with blood T cells.

Repertoires were generated with immunoSEQ multiplex PCR, while TCRdb's copy carries only in-frame clones and drops some. The table lists about 14,000 clones, with no singletons. With respect to this clone: Its target is not known.

Germline V lookup: CDR1 SNHLY, CDR2 FYNNEI. This CDR3 comprises 15 residues. The ends lost 2 bases at V and 5 bases at J; junction bases unmatched: 1. Busulfan-fludarabine conditioning, marrow transplant, and cyclophosphamide on days +3 and +4 were administered. This receptor was taken from a female patient aged 40 to 50 who received an allogeneic stem cell transplant from a related donor, was CMV-positive, and had no GVHD. T cells may partly derive from the graft donor. The chain is built from TRBV2 and TRBJ2-3; 13 positions match TRBD2. This material consisted of PBMCs, taken 1,000 to 1,200 days after allogeneic stem cell transplant with posttransplant cyclophosphamide. The DNA of the CDR3 is TGTGCCAGCAGTGAACGACTAGCGGGGGGAGATACGCAGTATTTT. It yields the protein CASSERLAGGDTQYF. Looking up the rest from reference TRBV2 and TRBJ2-3 gives the full variable domain: EPEVTQTPSHQVTQMGQEVILRCVPISNHLYFYWYRQILGQKVEFLVSFYNNEISEKSEIFDDQFSVERPDGSNFTLKIRSTKLEDSAMYFCASSERLAGGDTQYFGPGTRLTVL.